Listed below are T cell receptor beta chains from one sample, sequenced in a study of T-cell memory formation after mild COVID-19. From the 5' RACE reads, TCRdb called clonotypes with MiXCR, one entry per CDR3 protein. The sample contains 200,000 to 250,000 distinct CDR3 sequences, roughly 15% of which appear only once. Sequencing was done on a sample of PBMCs or a T cell subset sorted from them (not recorded which). Every receptor here comes from a man aged 18 to 30 who had mild COVID-19 (a few samples of this study predate the infection). Cell type and time point are not known. Both conserved end residues are part of each CDR3. Each record gives: clone size, J gene, V gene, CDR3 length, D gene, CDR3 protein, CDR3 DNA. D genes are given only for firm matches. Expanded clones get a size class; other rows say once, few or many, or leave the size out.

clone_size: few
j_call: TRBJ1-1
v_call: TRBV4-2
cdr3_length: 16
d_call: .
cdr3_aa: CASSEDLGHSDTEAFF
cdr3_nt: TGTGCCAGCAGCGAAGATCTTGGGCATTCGGACACTGAAGCTTTCTTT

clone_size: few
j_call: TRBJ2-1
v_call: TRBV6-6
cdr3_length: 14
d_call: .
cdr3_aa: CASSLGYSYNEQFF
cdr3_nt: TGTGCCAGCAGTTTAGGGTACTCCTACAATGAGCAGTTCTTC

clone_size: .
j_call: TRBJ1-1
v_call: TRBV7-9
cdr3_length: 13
d_call: .
cdr3_aa: CASSETRRTEAFF
cdr3_nt: TGTGCCAGCAGCGAAACACGGCGCACTGAAGCTTTCTTT

clone_size: many
j_call: TRBJ2-1
v_call: TRBV24-1
cdr3_length: 16
d_call: TRBD1
cdr3_aa: CATSDDRGGSYNEQFF
cdr3_nt: TGTGCCACCAGTGACGACAGGGGGGGCTCCTACAATGAGCAGTTCTTC

clone_size: few
j_call: TRBJ2-1
v_call: TRBV7-2
cdr3_length: 15
d_call: .
cdr3_aa: CASSLTRGSYNEQFF
cdr3_nt: TGTGCCAGCAGCTTAACGCGGGGCTCCTACAATGAGCAGTTCTTC

clone_size: many
j_call: TRBJ2-2
v_call: TRBV5-1
cdr3_length: 14
d_call: .
cdr3_aa: CASSLEGLTGELFF
cdr3_nt: TGCGCCAGCAGCTTGGAGGGCCTCACCGGGGAGCTGTTTTTT

clone_size: few
j_call: TRBJ1-5
v_call: TRBV20-1
cdr3_length: 13
d_call: .
cdr3_aa: CSARDPYNQPQHF
cdr3_nt: TGCAGTGCTAGAGATCCCTACAATCAGCCCCAGCATTTT

clone_size: .
j_call: TRBJ2-3
v_call: TRBV2
cdr3_length: 13
d_call: .
cdr3_aa: CASSGGNKDTQYF
cdr3_nt: TGTGCCAGCAGTGGTGGGAATAAAGATACGCAGTATTTT

clone_size: .
j_call: TRBJ1-1
v_call: TRBV7-9
cdr3_length: 13
d_call: .
cdr3_aa: CASTVGANTEAFF
cdr3_nt: TGTGCCAGCACGGTGGGGGCGAACACTGAAGCTTTCTTT

clone_size: many
j_call: TRBJ1-5
v_call: TRBV29-1
cdr3_length: 12
d_call: .
cdr3_aa: CSVAGKDQPQHF
cdr3_nt: TGCAGCGTTGCCGGGAAAGATCAGCCCCAGCATTTT

clone_size: few
j_call: TRBJ2-5
v_call: TRBV20-1
cdr3_length: 10
d_call: .
cdr3_aa: CSARGMGQYF
cdr3_nt: TGCAGTGCTAGAGGGATGGGACAGTACTTC

clone_size: few
j_call: TRBJ2-2
v_call: TRBV12-3/TRBV12-4
cdr3_length: 13
d_call: .
cdr3_aa: CASRGAGTGELFF
cdr3_nt: TGTGCCAGTCGGGGGGCGGGCACCGGGGAGCTGTTTTTT

clone_size: many
j_call: TRBJ1-5
v_call: TRBV12-3/TRBV12-4
cdr3_length: 14
d_call: TRBD1
cdr3_aa: CASSTQGTFQPQHF
cdr3_nt: TGTGCCAGCAGTACACAGGGGACTTTTCAGCCCCAGCATTTT

clone_size: few
j_call: TRBJ1-1
v_call: TRBV7-9
cdr3_length: 14
d_call: .
cdr3_aa: CASSPLGANTEAFF
cdr3_nt: TGTGCCAGCAGCCCGTTGGGCGCCAACACTGAAGCTTTCTTT

clone_size: .
j_call: TRBJ2-3
v_call: TRBV7-2
cdr3_length: 18
d_call: TRBD2
cdr3_aa: CASSLVGPSGGGTDTQYF
cdr3_nt: TGTGCCAGCAGCTTAGTTGGCCCTAGCGGGGGAGGCACAGATACGCAGTATTTT

clone_size: few
j_call: TRBJ1-1
v_call: TRBV25-1
cdr3_length: 15
d_call: .
cdr3_aa: CASSELGKGVTEAFF
cdr3_nt: TGTGCCAGCAGTGAATTGGGGAAGGGGGTGACTGAAGCTTTCTTT

clone_size: few
j_call: TRBJ1-6
v_call: TRBV20-1
cdr3_length: 14
d_call: .
cdr3_aa: CSAREDISYSPLHF
cdr3_nt: TGCAGTGCTAGAGAAGACATATCTTATTCACCCCTCCACTTT

clone_size: .
j_call: TRBJ1-1
v_call: TRBV6-5
cdr3_length: 15
d_call: TRBD1
cdr3_aa: CASSSPTGGNTEAFF
cdr3_nt: TGTGCCAGCAGTTCCCCGACAGGGGGGAACACTGAAGCTTTCTTT

clone_size: few
j_call: TRBJ1-4
v_call: TRBV20-1
cdr3_length: 13
d_call: .
cdr3_aa: CRTSPREGEKLFF
cdr3_nt: TGCAGGACTTCACCACGGGAGGGTGAAAAACTGTTTTTT

clone_size: few
j_call: TRBJ2-5
v_call: TRBV14
cdr3_length: 13
d_call: .
cdr3_aa: CASSLGSRETQYF
cdr3_nt: TGTGCCAGCAGCCTGGGGAGCCGAGAGACCCAGTACTTC

clone_size: .
j_call: TRBJ1-5
v_call: TRBV6-2/TRBV6-3
cdr3_length: 13
d_call: TRBD1
cdr3_aa: CASRTGDNQPQHF
cdr3_nt: TGTGCCAGCAGGACAGGGGATAATCAGCCCCAGCATTTT

clone_size: few
j_call: TRBJ2-3
v_call: TRBV20-1
cdr3_length: 12
d_call: .
cdr3_aa: CSVGGGTDTQYF
cdr3_nt: TGCAGTGTAGGCGGGGGCACAGATACGCAGTATTTT

clone_size: few
j_call: TRBJ1-1
v_call: TRBV5-1
cdr3_length: 16
d_call: TRBD1
cdr3_aa: CASSEATGPLDTEAFF
cdr3_nt: TGCGCCAGCAGTGAAGCGACAGGGCCCCTTGACACTGAAGCTTTCTTT

clone_size: .
j_call: TRBJ2-1
v_call: TRBV20-1
cdr3_length: 12
d_call: .
cdr3_aa: CSVPSVYNEQFF
cdr3_nt: TGCAGTGTCCCGAGCGTCTACAATGAGCAGTTCTTC

clone_size: few
j_call: TRBJ2-2
v_call: TRBV6-1
cdr3_length: 15
d_call: .
cdr3_aa: CASSASHANTGELFF
cdr3_nt: TGTGCCAGCAGTGCGAGTCACGCGAACACCGGGGAGCTGTTTTTT

clone_size: many
j_call: TRBJ2-5
v_call: TRBV5-1
cdr3_length: 13
d_call: .
cdr3_aa: CASSLERLETQYF
cdr3_nt: TGCGCCAGCAGCTTGGAGAGACTGGAGACCCAGTACTTC

clone_size: .
j_call: TRBJ2-5
v_call: TRBV5-1
cdr3_length: 15
d_call: .
cdr3_aa: CASTLTDRRQETQYF
cdr3_nt: TGCGCCAGCACCCTAACCGACAGGAGACAAGAGACCCAGTACTTC

clone_size: .
j_call: TRBJ1-6
v_call: TRBV15
cdr3_length: 15
d_call: TRBD1
cdr3_aa: CATSRLDRDSSPLHF
cdr3_nt: TGTGCCACCAGCAGACTAGACAGGGATAGCTCCCCCCTCCACTTT

clone_size: .
j_call: TRBJ2-3
v_call: TRBV7-2
cdr3_length: 15
d_call: .
cdr3_aa: CASSLSRGAADTQYF
cdr3_nt: TGTGCCAGCAGCTTGTCACGGGGGGCGGCAGATACGCAGTATTTT

clone_size: .
j_call: TRBJ1-1
v_call: TRBV6-1
cdr3_length: 13
d_call: .
cdr3_aa: CASSAVGDTEAFF
cdr3_nt: TGTGCCAGCAGTGCCGTGGGGGACACTGAAGCTTTCTTT

clone_size: few
j_call: TRBJ1-2
v_call: TRBV12-3/TRBV12-4
cdr3_length: 12
d_call: .
cdr3_aa: CASTVGRDGYTF
cdr3_nt: TGTGCCAGCACCGTTGGCCGGGATGGCTACACCTTC

clone_size: .
j_call: TRBJ1-2
v_call: TRBV14
cdr3_length: 17
d_call: .
cdr3_aa: CASSQGVGAPRVYGYTF
cdr3_nt: TGTGCCAGCAGCCAAGGTGTAGGGGCCCCCAGAGTCTATGGCTACACCTTC

clone_size: .
j_call: TRBJ2-5
v_call: TRBV7-7
cdr3_length: 13
d_call: .
cdr3_aa: CASSADSPETQYF
cdr3_nt: TGTGCCAGCAGCGCTGATAGCCCAGAGACCCAGTACTTC

clone_size: few
j_call: TRBJ2-7
v_call: TRBV20-1
cdr3_length: 11
d_call: .
cdr3_aa: CSAGTSYEQYF
cdr3_nt: TGCAGTGCGGGCACCTCCTACGAGCAGTACTTC

clone_size: .
j_call: TRBJ1-5
v_call: TRBV14
cdr3_length: 14
d_call: TRBD1
cdr3_aa: CASSHGQGSQPQHF
cdr3_nt: TGTGCCAGCAGCCACGGACAGGGATCACAGCCCCAGCATTTT